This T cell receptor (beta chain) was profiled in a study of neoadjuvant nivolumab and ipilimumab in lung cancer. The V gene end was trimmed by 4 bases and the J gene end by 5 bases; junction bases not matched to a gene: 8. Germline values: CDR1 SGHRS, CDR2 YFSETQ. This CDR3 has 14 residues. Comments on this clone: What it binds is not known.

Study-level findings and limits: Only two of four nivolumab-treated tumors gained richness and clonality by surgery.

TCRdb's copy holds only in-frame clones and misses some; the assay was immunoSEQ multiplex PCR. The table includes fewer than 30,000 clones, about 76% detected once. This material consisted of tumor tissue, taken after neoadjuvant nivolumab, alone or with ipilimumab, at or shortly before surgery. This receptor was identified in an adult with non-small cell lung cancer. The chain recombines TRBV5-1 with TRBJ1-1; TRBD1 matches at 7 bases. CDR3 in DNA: TGCGCCAGCAGCGTGGGACAGATGAGGACTGAAGCTTTCTTT. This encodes CASSVGQMRTEAFF.